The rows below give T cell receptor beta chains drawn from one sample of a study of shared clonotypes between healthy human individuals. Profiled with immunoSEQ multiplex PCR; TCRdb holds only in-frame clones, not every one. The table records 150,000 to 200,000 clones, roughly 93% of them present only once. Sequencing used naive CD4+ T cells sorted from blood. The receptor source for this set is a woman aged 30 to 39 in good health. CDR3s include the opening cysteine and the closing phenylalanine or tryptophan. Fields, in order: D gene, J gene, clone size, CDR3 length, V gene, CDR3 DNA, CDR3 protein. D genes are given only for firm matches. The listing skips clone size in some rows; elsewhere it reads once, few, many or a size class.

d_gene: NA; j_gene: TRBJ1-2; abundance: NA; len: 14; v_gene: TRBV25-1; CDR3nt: TGTGCCAGCAGTGGGCGGGTACAGATACATGGCTACACCTTC; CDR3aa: CASSGRVQIHGYTF
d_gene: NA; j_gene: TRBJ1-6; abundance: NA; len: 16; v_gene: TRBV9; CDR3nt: TGTGCCAGCAGCGTGGGACAATTCTCCTATAATTCACCCCTCCACTTT; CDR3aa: CASSVGQFSYNSPLHF
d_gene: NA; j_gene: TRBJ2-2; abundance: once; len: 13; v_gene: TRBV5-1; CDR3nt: TGCGCCAGCAGCGGGGATGCTTCCGGGGAGCTGTTTTTT; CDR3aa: CASSGDASGELFF
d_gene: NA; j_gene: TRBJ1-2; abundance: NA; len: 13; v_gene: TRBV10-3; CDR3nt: TGTGCCATTCAAGACCAAACAGAACGGGGCTACACCTTC; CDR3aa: CAIQDQTERGYTF
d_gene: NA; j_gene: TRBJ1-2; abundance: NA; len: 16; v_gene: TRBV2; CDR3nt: TGTGCCAGCAGTCCCACCCTTAGTAAAGCTAACTATGGCTACACCTTC; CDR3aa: CASSPTLSKANYGYTF
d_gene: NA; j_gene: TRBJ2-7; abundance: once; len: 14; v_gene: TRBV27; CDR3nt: TGTGCCAGCAGTGCGCTAGCGCGCTCCTACGAGCAGTACTTC; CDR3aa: CASSALARSYEQYF
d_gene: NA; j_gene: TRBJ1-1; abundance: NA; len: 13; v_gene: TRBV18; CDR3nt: TGTGCCAGCTCACAACAGGAGAACACTGAAGCTTTCTTT; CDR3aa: CASSQQENTEAFF
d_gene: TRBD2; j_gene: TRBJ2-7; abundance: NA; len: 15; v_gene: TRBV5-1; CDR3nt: TGCGCCAGCAGCTTGGCCCGACTAGCGGATTACGAGCAGTACTTC; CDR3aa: CASSLARLADYEQYF
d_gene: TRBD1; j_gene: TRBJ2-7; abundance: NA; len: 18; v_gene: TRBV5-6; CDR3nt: TGTGCCAGCAGCTTGTTTCTTTTTGGGACAGGCCCATCCTACGAGCAGTACTTC; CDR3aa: CASSLFLFGTGPSYEQYF
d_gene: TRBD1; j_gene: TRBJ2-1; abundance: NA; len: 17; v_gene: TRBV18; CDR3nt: TGTGCCAGCTCACCGTTACAGGGGGCCGGCTCCTACAATGAGCAGTTCTTC; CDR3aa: CASSPLQGAGSYNEQFF
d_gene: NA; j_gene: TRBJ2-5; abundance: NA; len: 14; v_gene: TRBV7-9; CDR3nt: TGTGCCAGCAGCTTGCGGGCGACAGTAGAGACCCAGTACTTC; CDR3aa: CASSLRATVETQYF
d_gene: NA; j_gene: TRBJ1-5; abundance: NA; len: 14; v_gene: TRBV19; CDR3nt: TGTGCCAGTAGCGGATCCGGGGTCAATCAGCCCCAGCATTTT; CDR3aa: CASSGSGVNQPQHF
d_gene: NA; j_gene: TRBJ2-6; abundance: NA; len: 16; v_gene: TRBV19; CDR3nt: TGTGCCAGTAGAGACGGAACTAGCTCTGGGGCCAACGTCCTGACTTTC; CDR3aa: CASRDGTSSGANVLTF
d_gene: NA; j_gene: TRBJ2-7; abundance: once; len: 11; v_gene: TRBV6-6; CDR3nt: TGTGCCAGCAGTTACGGGGGCGAGCAGTACTTC; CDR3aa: CASSYGGEQYF
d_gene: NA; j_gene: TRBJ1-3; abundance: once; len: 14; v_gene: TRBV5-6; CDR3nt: TGTGCCAGCAGCTTGAGGGGAACTGGAAACACCATATATTTT; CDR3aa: CASSLRGTGNTIYF
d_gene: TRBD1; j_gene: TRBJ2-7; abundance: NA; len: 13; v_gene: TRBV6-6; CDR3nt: TGTGCCAGCAGTGACGAGACAGGGGCCGAGCAGTACTTC; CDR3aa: CASSDETGAEQYF
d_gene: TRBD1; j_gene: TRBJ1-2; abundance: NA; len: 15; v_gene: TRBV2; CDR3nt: TGTGCCAGCAGTGAAGCCCCCAGGGGGGACCATGGCTACACCTTC; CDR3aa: CASSEAPRGDHGYTF
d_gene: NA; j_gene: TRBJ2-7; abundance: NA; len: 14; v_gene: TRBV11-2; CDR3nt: TGTGCCAGCAGCTTAGATGTTTGGAGTAATGAGCAGTACTTC; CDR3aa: CASSLDVWSNEQYF
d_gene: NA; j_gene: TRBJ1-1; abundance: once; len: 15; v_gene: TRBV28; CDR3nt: TGTGCCAGCAGTTTTTCGGGACCATTGAACACTGAAGCTTTCTTT; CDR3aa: CASSFSGPLNTEAFF
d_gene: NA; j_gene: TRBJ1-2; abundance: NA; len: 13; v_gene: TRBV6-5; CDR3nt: TGTGCCAGCAGTTACAAACAGGAGCATGGCTACACCTTC; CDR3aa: CASSYKQEHGYTF
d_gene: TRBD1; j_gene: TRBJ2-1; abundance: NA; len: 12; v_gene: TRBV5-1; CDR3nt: TGCGCCAGCAGCTGGACAGGGGTTGAGCAGTTCTTC; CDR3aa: CASSWTGVEQFF
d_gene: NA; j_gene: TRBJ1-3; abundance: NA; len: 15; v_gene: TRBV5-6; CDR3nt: TGTGCCAGCAGCAGTACCGGGGGGCCTGGAAACACCATATATTTT; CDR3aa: CASSSTGGPGNTIYF
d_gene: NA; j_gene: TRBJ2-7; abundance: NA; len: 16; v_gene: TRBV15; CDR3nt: TGTGCCACCAGCAGAGATATTCCCCAGGGGTCCCACGAGCAGTACTTC; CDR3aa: CATSRDIPQGSHEQYF
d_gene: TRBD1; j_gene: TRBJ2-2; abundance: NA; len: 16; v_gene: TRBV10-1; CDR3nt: TGCGCCAGCAGCTCGGGACAGGGAGGGAACACCGGGGAGCTGTTTTTT; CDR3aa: CASSSGQGGNTGELFF
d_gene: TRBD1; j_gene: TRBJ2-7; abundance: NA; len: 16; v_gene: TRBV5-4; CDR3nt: TGTGCCAGCAGCTTGGCGGCAGGGGGAATCTCCTACGAGCAGTACTTC; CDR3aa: CASSLAAGGISYEQYF
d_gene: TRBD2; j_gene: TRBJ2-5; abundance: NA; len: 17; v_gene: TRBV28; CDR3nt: TGTGCCAGCGTCGGGTCGGGAGGGCCGAGGGTCCGAGAGACCCAGTACTTC; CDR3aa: CASVGSGGPRVRETQYF
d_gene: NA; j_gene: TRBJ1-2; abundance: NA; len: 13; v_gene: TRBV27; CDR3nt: TGTGCCAGCAGCCCTAGCAGGCAGGGTGGCTACACCTTC; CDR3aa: CASSPSRQGGYTF
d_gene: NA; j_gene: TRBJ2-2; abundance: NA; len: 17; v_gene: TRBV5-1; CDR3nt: TGCGCCAGCAGCTTGATCGCGGCAGGAGGTGGTTCCGGGGAGCTGTTTTTT; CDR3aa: CASSLIAAGGGSGELFF
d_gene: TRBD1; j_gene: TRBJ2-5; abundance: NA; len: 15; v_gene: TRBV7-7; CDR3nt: TGTGCCAGCAGCTTAGCGGTCTCCAGGGGGGAGACCCAGTACTTC; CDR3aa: CASSLAVSRGETQYF
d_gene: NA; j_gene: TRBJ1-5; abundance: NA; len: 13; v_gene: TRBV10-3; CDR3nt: TGTGCCATCAGCCTTACAGCTAATCAGCCCCAGCATTTT; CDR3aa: CAISLTANQPQHF
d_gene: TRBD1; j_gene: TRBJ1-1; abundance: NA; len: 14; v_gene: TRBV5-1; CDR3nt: TGCGCCAGCAGCCCCAGGGGGAGAAACACTGAAGCTTTCTTT; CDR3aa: CASSPRGRNTEAFF
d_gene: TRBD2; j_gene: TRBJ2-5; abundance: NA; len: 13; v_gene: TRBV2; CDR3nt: TGTGCCAGCAGACTAGCGGGAGGAGAGACCCAGTACTTC; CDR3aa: CASRLAGGETQYF
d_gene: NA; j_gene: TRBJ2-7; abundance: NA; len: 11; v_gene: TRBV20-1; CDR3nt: TGCAGTGCTAGAGAAACTACGACAGAGAGCTTC; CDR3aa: CSARETTTESF
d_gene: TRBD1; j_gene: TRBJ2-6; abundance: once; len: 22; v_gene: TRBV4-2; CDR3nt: TGTGCCAGCAGCCCTCCCAGCCCCGGTGGTAGGACAGGGAGGACTGGGGCCAACGTCCTGACTTTC; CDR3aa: CASSPPSPGGRTGRTGANVLTF
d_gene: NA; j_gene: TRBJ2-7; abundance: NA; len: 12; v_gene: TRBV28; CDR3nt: TGTGCCAGCAGGGAGCGGTCCTACGAGCAGTACTTC; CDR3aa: CASRERSYEQYF
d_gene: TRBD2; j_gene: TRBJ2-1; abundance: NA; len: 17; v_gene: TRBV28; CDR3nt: TGTGCCAGCAGTTCCCGACCGGGACTAGCGGGATACAATGAGCAGTTCTTC; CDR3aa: CASSSRPGLAGYNEQFF
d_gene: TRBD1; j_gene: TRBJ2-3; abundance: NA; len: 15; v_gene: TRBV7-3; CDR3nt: TGTGCCAGCAGCGCCCTGGGACAGGGCACAGATACGCAGTATTTT; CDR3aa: CASSALGQGTDTQYF
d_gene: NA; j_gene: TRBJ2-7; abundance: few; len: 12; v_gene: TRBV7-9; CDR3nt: TGTGCCAGCAGCTTAGATGACCGGAGGCAGTACTTC; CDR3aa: CASSLDDRRQYF
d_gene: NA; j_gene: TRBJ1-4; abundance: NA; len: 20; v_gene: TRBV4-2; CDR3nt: TGTGCCAGCAGCCAAGATAGGGACATAAGGGGGAGGGCAACTAATGAAAAACTGTTTTTT; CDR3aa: CASSQDRDIRGRATNEKLFF
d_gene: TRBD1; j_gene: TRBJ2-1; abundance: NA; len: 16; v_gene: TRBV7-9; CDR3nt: TGTGCCAGCAGTTACGAACAGGGGTCTACATACAATGAGCAGTTCTTC; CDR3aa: CASSYEQGSTYNEQFF
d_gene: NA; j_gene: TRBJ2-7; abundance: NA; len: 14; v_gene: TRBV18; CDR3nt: TGTGCCAGCTCACATGACAGAAGCTCCTACGAGCAGTACTTC; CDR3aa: CASSHDRSSYEQYF
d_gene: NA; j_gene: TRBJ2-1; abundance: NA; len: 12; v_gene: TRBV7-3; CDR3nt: TGTGCCAGCAGCTTAGCGGGAAGTGAGCAGTTCTTC; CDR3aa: CASSLAGSEQFF
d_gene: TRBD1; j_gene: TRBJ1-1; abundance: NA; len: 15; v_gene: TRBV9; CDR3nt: TGTGCCAGCAGCGTAGGCGGAACAGGGGACACTGAAGCTTTCTTT; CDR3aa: CASSVGGTGDTEAFF
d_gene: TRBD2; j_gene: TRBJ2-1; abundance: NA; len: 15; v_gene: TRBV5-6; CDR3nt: TGTGCCAGCTTTCTGGGCGGGGGGAAGCACAATGAGCAGTTCTTC; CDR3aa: CASFLGGGKHNEQFF
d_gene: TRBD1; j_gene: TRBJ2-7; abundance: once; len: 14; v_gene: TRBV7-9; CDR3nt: TGTGCCAGCGGAAGACAGGGAGATTCCTACGAGCAGTACTTC; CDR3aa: CASGRQGDSYEQYF